These 13 T cell receptor beta chains came from one sample sequenced in a study of siplizumab effects on memory and regulatory T cells. No antigens are known for them. Coculture of mixed lymphocyte reaction cells was performed at 37°C for roughly six days. The repertoire was sequenced with immunoSEQ multiplex PCR; TCRdb's copy has only in-frame clones and lacks some. The sample consists of 9,500 or so clones, more than 35% of them appearing once. The sequencing sample was made of CFSE-low (dividing) CD8+ T cells sorted from an allogeneic mixed lymphocyte reaction. The receptors shown here come from a human donor in good health; the cells came from an allogeneic mixed lymphocyte reaction.

By sample share, this clone is hyperexpanded. The gene calls are TRBV5-4 and TRBJ2-5; TRBD2 matches 12 bases. CDR1 and CDR2 from the germline V gene are SGHNT and YYREEE (reference sequence). The CDR3 is made up of 15 amino acids. V dropped 5 bases and J dropped 1; count of bases not matched to a gene: 3. The CDR3, as DNA: TGTGCCAGCAGAAGACTAGCGGGGGTCCAAGAGACCCAGTACTTC. It yields the protein CASRRLAGVQETQYF.

CDR3 region: CASSLSQTDTQYF. The CDR3 region has the DNA TGTGCCAGCAGCTTATCCCAGACAGATACGCAGTATTTT. The chain recombines TRBV7-2 with TRBJ2-3; D call uncertain. Germline V gene sequence: CDR1 SGHTA, CDR2 FQGNSA. The CDR3 is made up of 13 amino acids. Trimming cost V 2 bases and J 3 bases, with 6 bases left between them.

The chain couples TRBV7-8 to TRBJ2-7; D remains unclear. With 1 base removed from V and 2 bases from J, the gap between germline ends came to 15 bases. This CDR3 comprises 16 residues. From germline, CDR1 is SGHVS and CDR2 FQNEAQ. The CDR3 sequence: CASSLDPGPNAYEQYF. CDR3 in DNA: TGTGCCAGCAGCTTAGATCCGGGCCCCAACGCCTACGAGCAGTACTTC.

This clone counts as medium-sized. The gene calls are TRBV5-4 and TRBJ2-7, with 11 bases lining up with TRBD2. The CDR3 covers 14 residues. V was pared by 4 bases and J by 5 bases, with 5 bases of the junction left unmatched. Germline CDR1 SGHNT, CDR2 YYREEE (reference sequence). In nucleotides, the CDR3 is TGTGCCAGCAGCCAACGGACTAGCGGGCACGAGCAGTACTTC. Translation gives CASSQRTSGHEQYF.

This CDR3 reads CASNLGAWNTEAFF. DNA of the CDR3: TGTGCCAGCAATCTTGGGGCCTGGAACACTGAAGCTTTCTTT. The chain combines TRBV7-9 with TRBJ1-1; a possible D gene is TRBD1 (5 bases). The CDR3 spans 14 residues. V gave up 7 bases and J gave up 1 base, with 13 bases separating them. CDR1 and CDR2 (germline): SEHNR, FQNEAQ (reference sequence).

By its share, this clone is medium-sized (0.01 to 0.1%). This chain connects TRBV27 to TRBJ2-7; 13 bases fit TRBD2. J was trimmed by 5 bases and V by 7 bases; bases with no gene match: 8. The CDR3 spans 15 residues. CDR1 and CDR2 (germline): MNHEY, SMNVEV (reference sequence). The CDR3 nucleotides read TGTGCCAGCACCCGCGGGACTAGCGGGGTCAACGAGCAGTACTTC. It yields the protein CASTRGTSGVNEQYF.

V is TRBV4-1 and J is TRBJ2-7; D not certain. The ends were cut back, 3 bases at V and 2 bases at J, with 11 bases in the middle. Per the germline V gene, CDR1 is MGHRA and CDR2 is YSYEKL. The CDR3 is 14 residues long. The CDR3 DNA sequence: TGCGCCAGCAGCCACCCCGGGCCAACCTACGAGCAGTACTTC. Its protein product is CASSHPGPTYEQYF.

This clone is termed medium-sized. CDR3 loop: CASSLSRGNTEAFF. In nucleotides, the CDR3 is TGTGCCAGCAGTTTATCCAGGGGGAATACTGAAGCTTTCTTT. The chain carries TRBV28 and TRBJ1-1; TRBD1 matches 7 bases. This CDR3 is built from 14 residues. CDR1 is MDHEN and CDR2 is SYDVKM in the germline V gene. The J segment lost 5 bases and the V segment lost 1 base, leaving 4 bases of the junction unmatched.

This clone came up a few times. V is TRBV5-6 and J is TRBJ2-3; D is undetermined. Germline assignment: CDR1 SGHDT and CDR2 YYEEEE. The V gene lost 1 base and the J gene lost 2 bases, with 2 bases spanning the gap. This CDR3 spans 12 amino acids. DNA of the CDR3: TGTGCCAGCAGCTTGATCACAGATACGCAGTATTTT. This translates into CASSLITDTQYF.

V is TRBV5-4 and J is TRBJ1-5; D may be TRBD1 (5 bases). Trimming removed 4 bases from V and 6 bases from J, with 14 bases in between. Germline loops: CDR1 SGHNT, CDR2 YYREEE (reference sequence). This CDR3 is built from 14 residues. This CDR3 is CASSPGAGSQPQHF. In nucleotides, the CDR3 is TGTGCCAGCAGCCCTGGGGCAGGGAGTCAGCCCCAGCATTTT.

This chain links TRBV27 with TRBJ1-2, with D perhaps TRBD1 (6 bases). Trimming left V 8 bases short and J 8 bases short, with 24 bases between. CDR1 is MNHEY, CDR2 SMNVEV, per germline (reference sequence). This CDR3 spans 15 amino acids. DNA of the CDR3: TGTGCCAGCTGGAATTCCAGGGGTTCGGGAGAGGGCTACACCTTC. It codes for CASWNSRGSGEGYTF.

By its share, this clone is medium-sized (0.01 to 0.1%). V usage is TRBV7-8 and J usage is TRBJ2-5, with TRBD2 matching over 7 bases. After removal of 1 base from V and 5 bases from J, the junction contained 10 bases not matched to a gene. The CDR3 consists of 16 residues. From germline, CDR1 is SGHVS and CDR2 FQNEAQ. The CDR3 reads CASSLVREEGSETQYF. The DNA for the CDR3 is TGTGCCAGCAGCTTAGTTCGGGAGGAGGGATCGGAGACCCAGTACTTC.

The chain couples TRBV5-4 to TRBJ1-1; no reliable D call. Germline lookup yields CDR1 SGHNT and CDR2 YYREEE (reference sequence). V lost 2 bases and J 4 bases, leaving 9 bases between the germline ends. The CDR3 length is 13 residues. CDR3 region: CASSLDETTEAFF. CDR3 sequence (DNA): TGTGCCAGCAGCTTAGACGAAACCACTGAAGCTTTCTTT.